These 14 T cell receptor beta chains originate from one sample sequenced in a study of CD8 T cells in Susac syndrome (dated by TCRdb to about 2019). To prepare the library, the immunoSEQ multiplex PCR assay was applied. RNA was extracted using the RNeasy kit, and roughly 0.5 to 1 microgram was reverse transcribed with random hexamers. TCRdb reprocessing: public reads trimmed at Q25 with fastp, clones called with MiXCR, in-frame beta chains kept. Every entry covers one CDR3 protein and lists the most common genes and DNA from its rows. Recorded for this sample are about 75,000 distinct CDR3 sequences; less than 95% of them occurred a single time. The top ten constitute about 0.52% of the sample. Sequencing was done on a sample of CD8+ T cells from PBMCs. The receptor set was obtained from a human donor with Susac syndrome.

The chain is built from TRBV4-3 and TRBJ2-3; D is unclear. CDR1 and CDR2 (germline): LGHNA, YSLEER. V dropped 2 bases and J dropped 2 bases, with 14 bases sitting between them. The CDR3 length is 16 residues. In DNA form, the CDR3 reads TGCGCCAGCAGCCAATCGATCGGAACAGACACAGATACGCAGTATTTT. It yields the protein CASSQSIGTDTDTQYF.

This clonotype appeared once. The rearrangement joins TRBV21-1 to TRBJ2-4; TRBD1, the table's D call, lacks a check against the DNA. TRBV21-1 is a documented pseudogene. The CDR3 covers 16 residues. DNA of the CDR3: TGTGCCAGCAGTAAAATAACAGGGGAAGCCAAAAACATTCAGTACTTC. Residues: CASSKITGEAKNIQYF.

The chain uses TRBV28 and TRBJ2-7; maybe TRBD2 (6 bases). V was shortened by 3 bases and J by 5 bases, with 14 bases between the two germline ends. The CDR3 length is 14 residues. Germline V gives CDR1 MDHEN, CDR2 SYDVKM. The CDR3 bases are TGTGCCAGCAGTTTCCCCCCGGAGGGCGACGAGCAGTACTTC. It encodes CASSFPPEGDEQYF.

This rearrangement joins TRBV7-9 to TRBJ2-7, with 7 bases matching TRBD2. V trimming: 5 bases; J trimming: 3 bases; junction bases outside the gene matches: 10. Germline-derived CDR1 and CDR2 are SEHNR and FQNEAQ (reference sequence). The CDR3 consists of 15 residues. The CDR3 DNA follows: TGTGCCAGCAGCCTCCCTGGGGGGGGAAACTACGAGCAGTACTTC. Amino acid sequence: CASSLPGGGNYEQYF.

The chain couples TRBV6-2 or TRBV6-3 to TRBJ1-1, with unresolved D. V gave up 5 bases and J gave up 1 base, with 14 bases separating them. This CDR3 comprises 15 residues. The germline CDR1 and CDR2 sequences are MNHEY and SVGEGT. CDR3 sequence reads: CASSDRPFRNTEAFF. In nucleotides, the CDR3 is TGTGCCAGCAGTGACCGACCCTTCCGGAACACTGAAGCTTTCTTT.

J is TRBJ2-1 and V is TRBV9, with a weak D call TRBD1 (5 bases). CDR1 SGDLS and CDR2 YYNGEE come from the germline V gene. V lost 2 bases and J 7 bases, leaving 10 bases between the germline ends. The CDR3 has 13 residues. The CDR3 spells CASSVTAGNEQFF. The CDR3, as DNA: TGTGCCAGCAGCGTGACAGCTGGGAATGAGCAGTTCTTC.

The CDR3 coding sequence is TGTGCCAGCAGTCCCGCTAGCGGGGGGTACAATGAGCAGTTCTTC. Its protein is CASSPASGGYNEQFF. J is TRBJ2-1 and V is TRBV6-5; 11 bases line up with TRBD2. Trimming cost V 5 bases and J 4 bases; bases outside gene matches: 4. This CDR3 has 15 amino acids. CDR1 is MNHEY and CDR2 is SVGAGI in the germline V gene.

This chain uses TRBV10-2 with TRBJ1-1; 7 nucleotides agree with TRBD1. V lost 6 bases and J lost 11; bases outside the gene matches: 9. The CDR3 extends over 12 amino acids. CDR1 and CDR2 (germline): WSHSY, SAAADI. In nucleotides, the CDR3 is TGCGCCAGCAGGGAAGGGGGCGCGGATGCTTTCTTT. Protein: CASREGGADAFF.

This chain joins TRBV4-1 and TRBJ1-2; TRBD1 matches at 7 bases. Germline CDR1 is MGHRA and CDR2 is YSYEKL. Trimming removed 2 bases from V and 2 bases from J; junction bases left unmatched: 2. The CDR3 is made up of 14 amino acids. The CDR3 region is CASSQTQGNYGYTF. Written as DNA, the CDR3 is TGCGCCAGCAGCCAAACACAGGGGAACTATGGCTACACCTTC.

The V and J genes are TRBV28 and TRBJ1-4, with D possibly being TRBD1 (5 bases). This CDR3 region has 15 residues. CDR1 and CDR2 (germline): MDHEN, SYDVKM. The germline V and J ends were trimmed by 3 bases and 8 bases, with 16 bases remaining between them. CDR3 sequence: CASSFGRELKEKLFF. CDR3 nucleotides: TGTGCCAGCAGTTTCGGCAGGGAGCTAAAGGAAAAACTGTTTTTT.

The CDR3, as DNA: TGTGCCAGCAGCGTAGACGACTCCCGGAGGGGCTGGACCGGGGAGCTGTTTTTT. It translates to CASSVDDSRRGWTGELFF. The chain uses TRBV9 and TRBJ2-2; tentatively, D is TRBD2 (6 bases). The CDR3 extends over 18 amino acids. The ends were cut back, 0 bases at V and 5 bases at J, with 20 bases in the middle. Per the germline V gene, CDR1 is SGDLS and CDR2 is YYNGEE.

The V call is TRBV6-2 or TRBV6-3, the J call TRBJ2-5, with D unclear. Trimming left V 10 bases short and J 3 bases short, with 15 bases between. The CDR3 extends over 13 amino acids. Germline lookup yields CDR1 MNHEY and CDR2 SVGEGT. The CDR3 DNA is TGTGCCAACCTGGCAACCGGAGAAGAGACCCAGTACTTC. Translation gives CANLATGEETQYF.

The chain links TRBV7-9 to TRBJ2-2, with 9 bases that match TRBD1. The V gene end was trimmed by 3 bases and the J gene end by 5 bases; junction bases not matched to a gene: 7. This CDR3 contains 16 residues. CDR1 is SEHNR and CDR2 is FQNEAQ in the germline V gene (reference sequence). The CDR3 coding sequence is TGTGCCAGCAGCTTCTCCGGGACAGGGCGTACCGGGGAGCTGTTTTTT. Translation: CASSFSGTGRTGELFF. Combining the CDR3 with reference TRBV7-9 and TRBJ2-2 gives the whole variable domain DTGVSQNPRHKITKRGQNVTFRCDPISEHNRLYWYRQTLGQGPEFLTYFQNEAQLEKSRLLSDRFSAERPKGSFSTLEIQRTEQGDSAMYLCASSFSGTGRTGELFFGEGSRLTVL.

The chain is built from TRBV12-3 or TRBV12-4 and TRBJ1-5; unclear D gene. CDR3 size: 13 residues. V was clipped by 4 bases and J by 4 bases, with 8 bases between them. The CDR3 region is CASSSQPNQPQHF. CDR3 nucleotide sequence: TGTGCCAGCAGTTCACAGCCAAATCAGCCCCAGCATTTT.